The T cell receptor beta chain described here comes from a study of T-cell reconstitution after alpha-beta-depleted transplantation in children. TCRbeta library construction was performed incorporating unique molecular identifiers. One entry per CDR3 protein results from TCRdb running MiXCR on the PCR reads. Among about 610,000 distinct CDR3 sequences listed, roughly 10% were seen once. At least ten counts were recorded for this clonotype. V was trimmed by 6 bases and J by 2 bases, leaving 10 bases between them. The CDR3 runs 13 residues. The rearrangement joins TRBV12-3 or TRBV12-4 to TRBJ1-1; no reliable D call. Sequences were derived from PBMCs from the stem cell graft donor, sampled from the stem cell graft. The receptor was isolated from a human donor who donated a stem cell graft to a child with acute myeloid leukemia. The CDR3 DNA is TGTGCCAGCAGCCGAAGGGCTAACACTGAAGCTTTCTTT. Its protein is CASSRRANTEAFF.